These 8 T cell receptor beta chains were sequenced from one sample in a study of blood T cell repertoires in COVID-19. Clones were read by immunoSEQ multiplex PCR, and TCRdb kept only the in-frame ones, dropping some. This sample has under 200,000 clones, with about 88% found just once. Material for sequencing was peripheral blood. The receptors were gathered from a man in his 60s with acute or convalescent COVID-19.

Comment on this clone: A much larger clone lies a single base off, so this may be a read error. The chain is built from TRBV6-6 and TRBJ2-7; D perhaps matches TRBD1 (5 bases). Deletions cut 7 bases from V and 0 bases from J, with 16 bases between. Per the germline V gene, CDR1 is MNHNY and CDR2 is SVGAGI (reference sequence). This CDR3 is built from 15 residues. CDR3 nucleotide sequence: TGTGCCAGCAACACTGCTAGGGGTTTCTCCTACGAGCAGTACTTC. It encodes CASNTARGFSYEQYF.

This rearrangement joins TRBV18 to TRBJ2-1; tentatively, D is TRBD2 (6 bases). Germline CDR1 is KGHSH and CDR2 is LQKENI. V shed 1 base and J shed 0 bases, with 10 bases lying between them. This CDR3 has 16 residues. This CDR3 is CASSPRPGSSYNEQFF. CDR3 bases: TGTGCCAGCTCACCACGGCCCGGGAGCTCCTACAATGAGCAGTTCTTC.

The V and J genes are TRBV5-4 and TRBJ2-7; a weak D match, TRBD1 (6 bases). The CDR3 sequence is 14 residues long. Germline loops: CDR1 SGHNT, CDR2 YYREEE (reference sequence). V was trimmed by 4 bases and J by 4 bases, leaving 15 bases between them. In nucleotides, the CDR3 is TGTGCCAGCAGCCTGGGGGCAGGGAAATACGAGCAGTACGTC. Encoded protein: CASSLGAGKYEQYV.

This sequence joins TRBV18 and TRBJ1-4; D is uncertain. V was pared by 3 bases and J by 0 bases, with 2 bases between. The CDR3 covers 13 residues. From germline, CDR1 is KGHSH and CDR2 LQKENI. The CDR3 protein is CASSPSTNEKLFF. The CDR3 region has the DNA TGTGCCAGCTCACCCTCAACTAATGAAAAACTGTTTTTT.

The chain carries TRBV27 and TRBJ2-1, with 9 bases matching TRBD2. CDR1 MNHEY and CDR2 SMNVEV come from the germline V gene (reference sequence). V lost 6 bases and J lost 14; bases outside the gene matches: 14. This CDR3 contains 14 residues. The CDR3 region is CASSVLSGGPREFF. CDR3 nucleotides: TGTGCCAGCAGCGTTCTAAGCGGGGGGCCCCGGGAGTTCTTC.

The rearrangement joins TRBV3-1 (or the pseudogene TRBV3-2) to TRBJ1-6; 9 positions agree with TRBD1. Looked up from germline, CDR1 is LGHDT and CDR2 is YNNKEL (reference sequence). The CDR3 totals 17 residues. V was pared by 0 bases and J by 4 bases, with 4 bases of the junction left unmatched. Here the CDR3 reads CASSQDGTGFYNSPLHF. For the CDR3, the DNA is TGTGCCAGCAGCCAAGATGGGACAGGGTTTTATAATTCACCCCTCCACTTT.

This sequence joins TRBV7-2 and TRBJ1-2; D is perhaps TRBD1 (6 bases). Between the trimmed V and J ends, which lost 8 bases and 7 bases, there was a span of 14 bases. This CDR3 is built from 12 residues. Germline CDR1 reads SGHTA; CDR2 reads FQGNSA. CDR3 nucleotides: TGTGCCAGCGCGCAGGGGCGGTTTGGCTACACCTTC. Translating gives CASAQGRFGYTF. Drawing the rest from reference TRBV7-2 and TRBJ1-2, the complete variable domain is GAGVSQSPSNKVTEKGKDVELRCDPISGHTALYWYRQSLGQGLEFLIYFQGNSAPDKSGLPSDRFSAERTGGSVSTLTIQRTQQEDSAVYLCASAQGRFGYTFGSGTRLTVV.

This chain links TRBV18 with TRBJ1-4; 7 bases are a match to TRBD1. CDR3 length equals 16 residues. Trimming at V came to 0 bases and at J to 3 bases, leaving 4 bases not matched to a gene. Germline CDR1 and CDR2: KGHSH and LQKENI. CDR3 in amino acids: CASSPPKQGSNEKLFF. In DNA, the CDR3 is TGTGCCAGCTCACCACCGAAACAGGGGTCTAATGAAAAACTGTTTTTT.